The rows below give T cell receptor beta chains drawn from one sample of a study of shared clonotypes between healthy human individuals. Sequencing used immunoSEQ multiplex PCR; TCRdb keeps in-frame clones, though not all of them. The profile shows 400,000 to 600,000 clones, around 96% of them singletons. Specimen: naive CD4+ T cells sorted from blood. The receptors come from a woman in her twenties or thirties in good health. Both conserved end residues are part of each CDR3.

V,J,CDR3
TRBV28,TRBJ2-5,CASKAGDQETQYF
TRBV28,TRBJ1-2,CASSSDSAYGYTF
TRBV11-2,TRBJ2-7,CASSHISQVPYEQYF
TRBV11-2,TRBJ1-2,CASSLGSTYGYTF
TRBV7-2,TRBJ1-2,CASRQGEGYGYTF
TRBV6-5,TRBJ1-1,CASSYSGGTEAFF
TRBV19,TRBJ1-1,CASSRQVMNTEAFF
TRBV29-1,TRBJ2-1,CSVLLLGGRAAEQFF
TRBV6-4,TRBJ1-5,CASSGYRGHGFYSNQPQHF
TRBV5-1,TRBJ2-5,CASSWDAETQYF
TRBV30,TRBJ1-3,CAWSPQIGNTIYF
TRBV28,TRBJ1-1,CASTLGGGMNTEAFF
TRBV7-8,TRBJ1-2,CASSTYRPGQGAKDNGYTF
TRBV7-8,TRBJ1-4,CASSLEEGGSEKLFF
TRBV7-3,TRBJ2-1,CASSFRLNEQFF
TRBV30,TRBJ2-7,CAWRAASLRDRAYEQYF
TRBV2,TRBJ1-5,CASSRDRGQPQHF
TRBV7-2,TRBJ2-1,CASSSRALLGNEQFF
TRBV11-3,TRBJ2-2,CASSPYTGELFF
TRBV11-2,TRBJ1-5,CASSLPGGPQHF
TRBV7-2,TRBJ1-1,CASSLAGGTQAFF
TRBV7-9,TRBJ1-4,CASNQQGVHEKLFF
TRBV2,TRBJ2-7,CASRQGSYEQYF
TRBV28,TRBJ1-4,CASSYFTGTGLEKLFF
TRBV6-1,TRBJ2-7,CASSSGLLRLWEQYF
TRBV10-1,TRBJ1-1,CASSVGGIGLELNTEAFF
TRBV10-3,TRBJ2-7,CAIRGDGSVSYEQYF
TRBV10-3,TRBJ1-4,CAIRTGNFSNEKLFF
TRBV18,TRBJ2-7,CASSPPGEFYEQYF
TRBV14,TRBJ2-2,CASSQVGGHTGELFF
TRBV5-1,TRBJ2-5,CASSLGLVGAQETQYF
TRBV7-8,TRBJ1-1,CASSLAPDSEAFF
TRBV5-4,TRBJ1-2,CASSPRTGVGGYTF
TRBV19,TRBJ1-1,CASSIGIETEAFF
TRBV28,TRBJ2-3,CASSSLADTQYF